This T cell receptor beta chain was documented in a study of T cell responses to AZD1222 COVID-19 vaccine. Some clones are missing from TCRdb's copy, which holds only in-frame ones; the method was immunoSEQ multiplex PCR. The data hold about 170,000 clones, with roughly 89% observed a single time. This receptor was obtained from an adult in good health. This sample comprised peripheral blood, obtained on day 0 of AZD1222 vaccination.

CDR3 amino acids: CASSGTGGDQPQHF. The CDR3 coding sequence is TGTGCCAGCAGCGGCACAGGGGGTGATCAGCCCCAGCATTTT. The chain couples TRBV2 to TRBJ1-5; 8 nucleotides align to TRBD1. The germline CDR1 and CDR2 sequences are SNHLY and FYNNEI. CDR3 length: 14 amino acids. J lost 5 bases, V lost 6 bases, and 6 bases had no gene match. Supplemented by reference TRBV2 and TRBJ1-5, the full variable domain reads EPEVTQTPSHQVTQMGQEVILRCVPISNHLYFYWYRQILGQKVEFLVSFYNNEISEKSEIFDDQFSVERPDGSNFTLKIRSTKLEDSAMYFCASSGTGGDQPQHFGDGTRLSIL.